Listed here are 19 T cell receptor beta chains from one sample, sequenced in a study of T cell responses to AZD1222 COVID-19 vaccine (dated by TCRdb to the early 2020s). Explained via the paper, the time point label denotes: baseline before first vaccination. Library method: the immunoSEQ multiplex PCR assay. TCRdb provides this immuneACCESS table in a form limited to in-frame rearrangements. Some clones are lacking; in checked studies, under half of them reflect an unresolved V gene, and why the rest are absent is not known. Within this sample are roughly 160,000 clones, with 90% to 95% of them counted one time only. The ten largest account for around 2% of the sample. Specimen: peripheral blood, collected on day 0 of AZD1222 vaccination. These receptors all come from an adult in good health.

This chain links TRBV6-6 with TRBJ2-1; D gene unclear. V lost 2 bases, J lost 8 bases, and 10 bases lay in between. This CDR3 is built from 13 residues. The germline V gene encodes CDR1 MNHNY and CDR2 SVGAGI (reference sequence). Written as DNA, the CDR3 is TGTGCCAGCAGTTACGTACGGTTCCATGAGCAGTTCTTC. Translating gives CASSYVRFHEQFF.

The chain is built from TRBV27 and TRBJ1-2; 9 bases map to TRBD1. The CDR3 length is 12 residues. The V segment lost 10 bases and the J segment 4 bases; nucleotides outside the gene matches: 4. Per germline, CDR1 MNHEY and CDR2 SMNVEV (reference sequence). The CDR3 loop is CATATGGYGYTF. CDR3 nucleotide sequence: TGTGCCACCGCGACAGGGGGCTATGGCTACACCTTC.

V gene TRBV2 combines with J gene TRBJ1-2; unclear D gene. The CDR3 is made up of 15 amino acids. Germline V gives CDR1 SNHLY, CDR2 FYNNEI. The V and J ends lost 2 bases and 3 bases respectively, with 13 bases between them. CDR3 amino acids: CASSELVLGDYGYTF. In DNA form, the CDR3 reads TGTGCCAGCAGTGAATTAGTCCTGGGCGACTATGGCTACACCTTC.

The chain couples TRBV28 to TRBJ1-6; D is perhaps TRBD1 (6 bases). Trimming removed 2 bases at V and 8 bases at J, with 16 bases between. CDR3 length equals 16 residues. Germline assignment: CDR1 MDHEN and CDR2 SYDVKM. CDR3 amino acids: CASSLERGGDHSPLHF. In DNA form, the CDR3 reads TGTGCCAGCAGTTTAGAACGAGGGGGTGATCATTCACCCCTCCACTTT. Drawing the rest from reference TRBV28 and TRBJ1-6, the complete variable domain is DVKVTQSSRYLVKRTGEKVFLECVQDMDHENMFWYRQDPGLGLRLIYFSYDVKMKEKGDIPEGYSVSREKKERFSLILESASTNQTSMYLCASSLERGGDHSPLHFGNGTRLTVT.

This chain joins TRBV29-1 and TRBJ2-7; TRBD1 matches at 9 bases. There are 16 residues in the CDR3. The V and J ends lost 3 bases and 1 base, in that order; junction bases with no gene match: 10. Germline-derived CDR1 and CDR2 are SQVTM and ANQGSEA. This CDR3 is CSVDQTGQGDSYEQYF. The CDR3 DNA is TGCAGCGTTGACCAAACGGGACAGGGAGATTCCTACGAGCAGTACTTC.

The chain carries TRBV20-1 and TRBJ1-5, with TRBD1 matching 9 bases. The trim removed 3 bases at V and 7 bases at J, leaving 13 bases unmatched. The germline CDR1 and CDR2 sequences are DFQATT and SNEGSKA (reference sequence). The CDR3 is 16 amino acids. CDR3 sequence reads: CSASARDRVLSQPQHF. The DNA for the CDR3 is TGCAGTGCTAGTGCCCGGGACAGGGTGCTGAGCCAGCCCCAGCATTTT.

The chain combines TRBV2 with TRBJ1-2; no definite D call. Germline V gives CDR1 SNHLY, CDR2 FYNNEI. V lost 6 bases and J lost 1, with 12 bases in between. The CDR3 length is 14 residues. Here the CDR3 reads CASSPSGFNYGYTF. In DNA form, the CDR3 reads TGTGCCAGCAGCCCGTCAGGTTTTAACTATGGCTACACCTTC. Complete variable domain (other parts from reference TRBV2 and TRBJ1-2): EPEVTQTPSHQVTQMGQEVILRCVPISNHLYFYWYRQILGQKVEFLVSFYNNEISEKSEIFDDQFSVERPDGSNFTLKIRSTKLEDSAMYFCASSPSGFNYGYTFGSGTRLTVV.

The V and J genes are TRBV7-9 and TRBJ2-1; 10 bases align to TRBD2. V lost 1 base and J lost 5; bases outside the gene matches: 5. CDR3 length equals 16 residues. Germline CDR1 reads SEHNR; CDR2 reads FQNEAQ (reference sequence). The DNA for the CDR3 is TGTGCCAGCAGCTTAGGGCTAGCGGGAGTCCACAATGAGCAGTTCTTC. Protein sequence: CASSLGLAGVHNEQFF.

The chain's CDR3 is CASSYSGEPQHF. The CDR3 DNA reads TGTGCCAGCAGTTACTCAGGGGAGCCCCAGCATTTT. V gene TRBV6-5 combines with J gene TRBJ1-5; TRBD1 is a possible D gene (5 bases). Germline assignment: CDR1 MNHEY and CDR2 SVGAGI. The CDR3 contains 12 residues. Trimming pared 0 bases from V and 8 bases from J, leaving 5 bases between.

This chain joins TRBV6-1 and TRBJ2-6; D call uncertain. The CDR3 consists of 18 residues. Germline lookup yields CDR1 MNHNS and CDR2 SASEGT. Trimming removed 0 bases at V and 5 bases at J, with 17 bases between. The CDR3 nucleotides are TGTGCCAGCAGTGAAGCAGTGGGTCTAACGGAACGGGCCAACGTCCTGACTTTC. Its translation is CASSEAVGLTERANVLTF.

The rearrangement joins TRBV28 to TRBJ1-6; perhaps TRBD1 as D (6 bases). Germline V CDR1 and CDR2: MDHEN, SYDVKM. CDR3 size: 13 residues. V gave up 6 bases and J gave up 10 bases, with 13 bases separating them. In DNA form, the CDR3 reads TGTGCCAGCAGCCGGGGGCTAGTCTCACCCCTCCACTTT. As protein: CASSRGLVSPLHF.

The chain joins TRBV18 to TRBJ1-4, with D tentatively TRBD1 (6 bases). V dropped 2 bases and J dropped 10 bases, with 17 bases sitting between them. The CDR3 spans 15 residues. Germline V gene sequence: CDR1 KGHSH, CDR2 LQKENI. The CDR3 spells CASSPRTDPGGKLFF. CDR3 nucleotide sequence: TGTGCCAGCTCACCAAGGACAGACCCGGGAGGAAAACTGTTTTTT.

V usage is TRBV15 and J usage is TRBJ1-5; 7 nucleotides align to TRBD1. The CDR3 loop spans 15 amino acids. Trimming cost V 3 bases and J 7 bases; bases outside gene matches: 9. Germline CDR1 and CDR2: LNHNV and YYDKDF (reference sequence). In DNA, the CDR3 is TGTGCCACCAGCAGGGGGGACAGAGGGACCCAGCCCCAGCATTTT. The encoded protein is CATSRGDRGTQPQHF.

This chain joins TRBV5-4 and TRBJ2-1; D remains unclear. Trimming shortened V by 2 bases and J by 8 bases, and 14 bases separated the two germline ends. Germline-derived CDR1 and CDR2 are SGHNT and YYREEE (reference sequence). CDR3 length: 14 residues. Here the CDR3 DNA reads TGTGCCAGCAGCTTCCCCCAACCTCCGGATGAGCAGTTCTTC. This encodes CASSFPQPPDEQFF.

This clone showed up just a few times. This chain links TRBV5-6 with TRBJ1-5, with TRBD1 as a possible D gene (5 bases). Germline V gene data show CDR1 as SGHDT and CDR2 as YYEEEE. Trimming shortened V by 4 bases and J by 0 bases, and 8 bases separated the two germline ends. This CDR3 has 14 amino acids. Here the CDR3 reads CASSPRVSNQPQHF. The CDR3 DNA sequence: TGTGCCAGCAGCCCCAGGGTTAGCAATCAGCCCCAGCATTTT. The full variable domain, with the rest looked up from reference TRBV5-6 and TRBJ1-5, is DAGVTQSPTHLIKTRGQQVTLRCSPKSGHDTVSWYQQALGQGPQFIFQYYEEEERQRGNFPDRFSGHQFPNYSSELNVNALLLGDSALYLCASSPRVSNQPQHFGDGTRLSIL.

J is TRBJ1-3 and V is TRBV28, with a possible D match to TRBD1 (6 bases). The CDR3 length is 18 residues. The V end was cut by 4 bases, the J end by 1 base, with 20 bases between. CDR1 MDHEN and CDR2 SYDVKM come from the germline V gene. CDR3 nucleotides: TGTGCCAGCAGTTCGGAGGTTGGGGGCCCTCATTCTGGAAACACCATATATTTT. The encoded protein is CASSSEVGGPHSGNTIYF.

V gene TRBV7-2 combines with J gene TRBJ2-3; 10 nucleotides line up with TRBD2. V was clipped by 3 bases and J by 6 bases; unmatched bases: 3. The CDR3 spans 14 residues. The germline V gene encodes CDR1 SGHTA and CDR2 FQGNSA. For the CDR3, the DNA is TGTGCCAGCAGCTTTAGTAGCGGGGGGGATACGCAGTATTTT. It codes for CASSFSSGGDTQYF.

The chain carries TRBV20-1 and TRBJ2-5; D unresolved. The CDR3 extends over 12 amino acids. CDR1 is DFQATT and CDR2 is SNEGSKA in the germline V gene (reference sequence). V was clipped by 3 bases and J by 5 bases, with 10 bases between them. In DNA form, the CDR3 reads TGCAGTGCTAGTGGGCTGGGGGAGACCCAGTACTTC. It yields the protein CSASGLGETQYF.

This clone showed up just once. This chain connects TRBV7-2 to TRBJ1-2; TRBD1 might be the D (6 bases). The CDR3 loop spans 15 amino acids. The V gene's germline CDR1 is SGHTA and CDR2 FQGNSA. Trimming left V 3 bases short and J 1 base short, with 12 bases between. CDR3 DNA sequence: TGTGCCAGCAGCTTTGGAAGGGGGGGTAACTATGGCTACACCTTC. As protein: CASSFGRGGNYGYTF.